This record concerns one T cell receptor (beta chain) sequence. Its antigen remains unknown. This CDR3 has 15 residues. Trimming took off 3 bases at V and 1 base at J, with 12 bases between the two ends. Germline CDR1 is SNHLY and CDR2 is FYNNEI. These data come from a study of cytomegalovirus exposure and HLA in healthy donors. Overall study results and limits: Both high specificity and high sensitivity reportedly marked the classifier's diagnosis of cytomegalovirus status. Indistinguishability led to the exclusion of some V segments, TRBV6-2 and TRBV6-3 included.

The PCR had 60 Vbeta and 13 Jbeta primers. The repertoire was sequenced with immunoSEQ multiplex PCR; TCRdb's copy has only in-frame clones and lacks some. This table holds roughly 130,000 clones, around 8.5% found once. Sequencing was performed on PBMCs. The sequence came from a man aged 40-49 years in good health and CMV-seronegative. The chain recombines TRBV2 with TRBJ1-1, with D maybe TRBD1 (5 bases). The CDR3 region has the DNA TGTGCCAGCAGTGAGGGGCAGATTCCGAACACTGAAGCTTTCTTT. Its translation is CASSEGQIPNTEAFF.